The 2 T cell receptor gamma chains below come from one sample, sequenced in a study of gamma-delta chains in newborns, infants, children. TCRdb fed the reads into CATT to redo clone calling. The table lists 750 to 950 gamma-chain clones, approximately 55% of them singletons. Sample: blood. Receptors were obtained from a child who was a newborn, infant or young child, either healthy, febrile or measles-vaccinated (not recorded which).

This clone has just one count. A junction end diverges from the germline sequence, so it may reflect a read error. The rearrangement links TRGV9 to TRGJP. TCRdb gives no J gene; it was assigned here by matching the DNA to germline. CDR1 is GITISATS, CDR2 ISYDGTV, per germline (reference sequence). This CDR3 is built from 15 residues. CDR3 residues: CALWGQELGEKIKVF. The DNA of the CDR3 is TGTGCCTTGTGGGGGCAAGAGTTGGGCGAAAAAATCAAGGTATTT.

Worth noting for this clone: Other nucleotide sequences from this sample produce the same CDR3. This rearrangement joins TRGV9 to TRGJP. Here the J gene was assigned by germline matching of the DNA, as TCRdb has none. With 0 bases clipped from V and 7 bases from J, the junction kept 6 bases outside the gene matches. The CDR3 length is 17 residues. Germline-derived CDR1 and CDR2 are GITISATS and ISYDGTV (reference sequence). CDR3 bases: TGTGCCTTGTGGGAGGTGCACGGGGAGTTGGGCAAAAAAATCAAGGTATTT. Translating it yields CALWEVHGELGKKIKVF.